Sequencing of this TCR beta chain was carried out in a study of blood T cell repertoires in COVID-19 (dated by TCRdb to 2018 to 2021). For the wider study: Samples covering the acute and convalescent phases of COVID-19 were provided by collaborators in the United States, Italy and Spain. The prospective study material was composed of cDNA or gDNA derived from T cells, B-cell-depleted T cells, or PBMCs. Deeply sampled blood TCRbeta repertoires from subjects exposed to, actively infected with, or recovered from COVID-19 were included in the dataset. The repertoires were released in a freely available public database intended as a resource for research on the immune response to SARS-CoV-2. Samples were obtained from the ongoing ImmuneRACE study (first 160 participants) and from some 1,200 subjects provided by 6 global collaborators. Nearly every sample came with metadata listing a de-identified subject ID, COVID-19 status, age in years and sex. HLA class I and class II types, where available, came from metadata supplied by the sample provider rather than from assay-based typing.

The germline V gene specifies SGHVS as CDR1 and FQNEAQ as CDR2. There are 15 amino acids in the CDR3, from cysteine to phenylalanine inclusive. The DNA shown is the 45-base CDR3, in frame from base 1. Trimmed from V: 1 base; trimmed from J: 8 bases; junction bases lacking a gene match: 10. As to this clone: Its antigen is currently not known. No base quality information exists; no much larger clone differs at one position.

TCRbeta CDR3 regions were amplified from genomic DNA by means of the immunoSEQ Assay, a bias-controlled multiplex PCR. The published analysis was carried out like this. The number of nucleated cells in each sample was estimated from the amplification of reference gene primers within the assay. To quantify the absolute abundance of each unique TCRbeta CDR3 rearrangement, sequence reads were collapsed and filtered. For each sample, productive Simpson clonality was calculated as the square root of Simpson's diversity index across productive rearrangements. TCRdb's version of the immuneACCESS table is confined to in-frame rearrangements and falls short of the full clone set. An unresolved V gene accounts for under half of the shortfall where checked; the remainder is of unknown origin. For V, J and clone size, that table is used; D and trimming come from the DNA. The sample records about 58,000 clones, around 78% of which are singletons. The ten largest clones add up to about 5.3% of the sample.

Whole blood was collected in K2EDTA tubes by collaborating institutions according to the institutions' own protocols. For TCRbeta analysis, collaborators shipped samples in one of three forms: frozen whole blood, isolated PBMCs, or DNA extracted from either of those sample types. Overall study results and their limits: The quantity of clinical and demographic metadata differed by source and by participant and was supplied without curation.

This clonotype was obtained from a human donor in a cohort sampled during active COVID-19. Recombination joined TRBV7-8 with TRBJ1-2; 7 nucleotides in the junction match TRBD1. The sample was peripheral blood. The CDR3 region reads CASSLVNRGEGGYTF. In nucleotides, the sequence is TGTGCCAGCAGCTTAGTAAACAGGGGTGAAGGCGGCTACACCTTC.